The source of this TCR beta chain is a study of T cells after yellow fever vaccination (dated by TCRdb to between 2018 and 2021). Study-level background: The SMART-Seq v4 Ultra Low Input RNA kit was used to prepare libraries from fractions with low cell numbers. The cohort comprised two healthy male donors, one aged 18 to 29 and one aged 30 to 40 years. Bulk PBMC replicates and cell subsets were isolated from blood drawn at multiple timepoints before and after both primary and secondary immunization. To follow T-cell clones before and after both primary and booster YFV17D yellow fever vaccination, bulk TCR alpha and beta repertoires underwent longitudinal sequencing.

V lost 1 base and J lost 2 bases, and the count of bases not matched to a germline gene is 2. CDR1 and CDR2 (DFQATT, SNEGSKA) derive from the germline V gene (reference sequence). There are 14 amino acids in the CDR3, from cysteine to phenylalanine inclusive. The entry retains the CDR3 DNA only, 42 bases that are in frame from base 1. TCR cDNA was synthesized by 5'RACE template switching, through which a universal primer site and unique molecular identifiers were introduced. Priming of cDNA synthesis was performed from both the TCR alpha and TCR beta constant segments. Library amplification used two PCR steps, and the second PCR step added sample barcodes and sequencing adapters. Sequencing of libraries was done on Illumina HiSeq 2500 (2x100 bp) or NovaSeq (2x150 bp). As for how the authors treated the data: MIGEC was used to demultiplex reads and collapse the reads into UMI consensus sequences, and MiXCR was used for V(D)J alignment. Vaccine-responding clonotypes were defined with edgeR using replicate PBMC samples, requiring FDR below 0.01 and a log2 fold change above 5 up to day 15. Each bulk clonotype was labeled CD4 or CD8 based on which sequenced repertoire, CD4 or CD8, contained the clonotype at higher abundance. Using fastp trimming at Q25 and MiXCR clonotype assembly, TCRdb reanalyzed the public sequencing data and kept in-frame beta chains. Each record represents a unique CDR3 protein, reported with the most common genes and DNA among its rows. TCRdb, not the original authors, processed these V and J calls. The sample table records 350,000 or so distinct CDR3 sequences; roughly 7.5% of these occur just once. The ten largest clones capture approximately 15% of the sample.

General study outcomes and caveats: After the booster, most of the clones that had expanded following primary vaccination were detected again (about 95% of CD4 and 80% to 90% of CD8), which suggests that memory was broadly maintained. Computational filtering was required because FACS-sorted repertoires could contain abundant contaminating clonotypes from the bulk population. A small share of clonotypes occurred in both CD4 and CD8 compartments, likely arising from convergent recombination. Because only two donors were included in the study, the extent to which the findings can be generalized is limited. Compared with the primary T-cell response, the secondary T-cell response was weaker but faster, peaking on day 5 rather than day 15.

This clonotype was seen more than once but under ten times. This receptor's antigen is unknown. One base away there is no much larger clone; base qualities are not given. Explained via the paper, the treatment or condition label denotes: live attenuated yellow fever vaccine strain. Two biological replicates of bulk PBMCs were collected at each blood-draw timepoint. PBMCs were isolated from peripheral blood using a standard Ficoll-Paque protocol. TriZol was used to extract RNA from bulk PBMCs, from CD4 and CD8 fractions, and from dextramer-positive and dextramer-negative fractions. The sequence was collected from a man younger than 35 who received the YFV17D yellow fever vaccine. The chain uses TRBV20-1 and TRBJ2-1; 7 central nucleotides agree with TRBD2. Here the sequenced sample was PBMCs, taken roughly 46 days after the first yellow fever vaccination. In nucleotide form, the sequence is TGCAGTGCTAGAGGGCTAGCGGCCTACAATGAGCAGTTCTTC. This is translated as CSARGLAAYNEQFF.